Sequencing of this T cell receptor beta chain was carried out in a study of identical twins. Findings and caveats of the study: Insertions were reduced in abundant cord blood beta clonotypes but not in memory repertoires.

The CDR3 is made up of 15 amino acids. Trimming took off 3 bases at V and 4 bases at J, with 13 bases between the two ends. A word on this clonotype: The antigen is not known.

Among all donors, each was a healthy Caucasian. Template switching, a step in the protocol, added a universal primer site, and cDNA carried unique molecular identifiers. From the 5' RACE reads, TCRdb called clonotypes with MiXCR, one entry per CDR3 protein. The repertoire holds around 1.7 million distinct CDR3 sequences, around 33% seen once, with 0.25% to 0.3% in the top ten. The receptor's source is a newborn girl in good health. Sequencing input: cord blood. The chain couples TRBV12-3 or TRBV12-4 to TRBJ1-3; a weak D match, TRBD1 (6 bases). The DNA for the CDR3 is TGTGCCAGCAGTTTCGCGGGGGGCTCAGGAAACACCATATATTTT. Amino acid sequence: CASSFAGGSGNTIYF.